This T cell receptor beta chain appears in the sequencing data of a study of regulatory T cells in long-lasting Graves disease (dated by TCRdb to the early 2020s). Context from the whole study: To count as having persistent Graves' disease, a patient had to have received antithyroid drug treatment for over 5 years with TSH receptor autoantibodies remaining persistently positive. Peripheral blood TCR sequencing and RNA sequencing compared persistent Graves' disease patients with newly diagnosed Graves' disease patients. The study took place in China and was registered as a clinical trial. A total of roughly 33 samples were covered by TCR sequencing, comprising approximately 13 persistent and approximately 20 newly diagnosed Graves' disease patients. On average, persistent Graves' disease patients in the clinical cohort had been on antithyroid drugs for approximately ten years. Paper-wide results and their limitations: Sequencing and analysis were restricted to the TCR beta chain. A larger number of public clonotypes was shared among persistent patients (under 3,000) than among newly diagnosed patients (more than 850). Preferential use of TRBV28, TRBJ1-2 and TRBJ2-5 was observed in persistent disease, whereas TRBV20-1 and TRBJ2-1 were favored in newly diagnosed disease. Compared with newly diagnosed patients, persistent Graves' disease patients had lower TCR Shannon entropy and fewer highly expanded clones, which suggests clonal expansion. The authors noted that the small sample size was a limitation that may lower accuracy. The study examined only peripheral blood because the primary lesion, thyroid tissue, could not be accessed.

There are many counts of this clonotype. Its binding antigen is unknown. Base qualities are not provided; no much larger clone lies one nucleotide away. The protocol used for the library was multiplex PCR. TCRdb lists the instrument as Illumina HiSeq 4000. CDR3 regions were amplified by Arm-PCR with iRepertoire HTBI primers to construct TCR beta libraries. Before sequencing, the PCR products went through gel purification. The authors processed their data as follows. Gene usage analysis of CDR3 amino acid clonotypes used the 60 to 80 TRBV and 14 to 15 TRBJ segments found across samples. COPE and FqMerger were used to merge filtered high-quality paired reads into contigs. BLAST was used to align contigs to IMGT TRBV, TRBD and TRBJ reference genes, and CDR3 was defined according to IMGT. Clonotypes above 0.1% frequency were classified as highly expanded clones. Shannon entropy was used to measure repertoire diversity, and the Gini coefficient was used to measure V-J evenness. Public clonotypes were defined as clonotypes shared by more than one individual. The public reads were run again by TCRdb, first through fastp at Q25 and then through MiXCR, and only productive beta chains were kept. One record per CDR3 amino acid sequence lists the most common genes and DNA. The V and J calls and clone size are TCRdb's, not the authors'. For this sample there are roughly 300,000 distinct CDR3 sequences; 15% to 20% appear just once. The ten largest clones represent 29% of the sample.

Clipping removes 5 bases from V and 5 bases from J, with 5 as the unmatched junction base count. CDR1 and CDR2 were assigned from the germline V gene as SGHVS and FQNEAQ. CDR3 length: 14 amino acids, cysteine to phenylalanine. This entry keeps only the CDR3 DNA: 42 bases, framed from base 1. What this sample's time point label stands for: persistent/refractory GD, antithyroid drugs over 5 years with positive TRAb. For both TCR sequencing and RNA sequencing, RNA was extracted from PBMCs using TRIzol. The diagnosis of Graves' disease followed American Thyroid Association guidelines. Patients were recruited from an endocrinology department in Xi'an, China. Each patient gave roughly 10 milliliters of peripheral blood, collected in an EDTA anticoagulant tube. Ficoll Paque Plus density gradient separation was used to isolate PBMCs, and no further T cell sorting was performed. An Agilent 2100 Bioanalyzer and agarose gel were used to check RNA quality, and a NanoDrop 2000 was used to measure RNA concentration.

This specimen consisted of peripheral blood mononuclear cells (PBMCs), obtained when the disease was refractory, from a patient treated with antithyroid drugs. This chain joins TRBV7-8 to TRBJ2-5; 10 nucleotides in the junction match TRBD1. This clonotype was obtained from a female donor with Graves disease. The encoded CDR3 is CASSARDRGETQYF. The nucleotides are TGTGCCAGCAGCGCCAGGGACAGGGGTGAGACCCAGTACTTC.